Below, 17 T cell receptor beta chains from the same sample are listed, as sequenced in a study of response to subunit inactivated influenza vaccine. TCRdb independently ran MiXCR on the RT-PCR reads; one entry per CDR3 protein. This table holds approximately 500,000 distinct CDR3 sequences, 13% found once. This sample comprised PBMCs from blood, obtained around seven weeks after vaccination. The receptors were gathered from a man between 45 and 60 years old who received an inactivated influenza vaccine.

This clonotype was observed a few times. This chain connects TRBV27 to TRBJ2-2, with D perhaps matching TRBD1 or TRBD2 (5 bases each). V was pared by 4 bases and J by 4 bases, with 16 bases between. The CDR3 contains 16 residues. CDR1 is MNHEY, CDR2 SMNVEV, per germline (reference sequence). CDR3 coding DNA: TGTGCCAGCAGTTCTCTTACTTGGGGGTTCACCGGGGAGCTGTTTTTT. Translated: CASSSLTWGFTGELFF.

The rearrangement joins TRBV5-1 to TRBJ1-2, with 7 positions matching TRBD1. Unmatched junction bases numbered 12, after V lost 5 bases and J lost 2 bases. The CDR3 has 16 residues. Germline CDR1 SGHRS, CDR2 YFSETQ. The CDR3 region is CASRRAYRDSNYGYTF. The CDR3 DNA reads TGCGCCAGCAGGCGTGCGTACCGGGACAGCAACTATGGCTACACCTTC.

This clonotype has a handful of counts. The rearrangement joins TRBV28 to TRBJ2-7; D is perhaps TRBD2 (6 bases). Germline CDR1 MDHEN, CDR2 SYDVKM. The CDR3 loop spans 15 amino acids. The V gene lost 2 bases and the J gene lost 2 bases, with 13 bases spanning the gap. CDR3 coding DNA: TGTGCCAGCAGTTTAGAGAGCGGGCCAACCTACGAGCAGTACTTC. Translated, it gives CASSLESGPTYEQYF.

The chain is built from TRBV4-3 and TRBJ2-5; 9 bases are a match to TRBD1. From germline, CDR1 is LGHNA and CDR2 YSLEER. V gave up 0 bases and J gave up 5 bases; unmatched junction bases: 4. CDR3 size: 15 residues. This CDR3 reads CASSQEGTGLETQYF. CDR3 sequence (DNA): TGCGCCAGCAGCCAAGAAGGGACAGGGTTGGAGACCCAGTACTTC.

In this sample, this clonotype turned up many times. The chain combines TRBV5-6 with TRBJ1-5, with 7 nucleotides matching TRBD1. This CDR3 spans 15 amino acids. Germline V gene lookup returns CDR1 SGHDT and CDR2 YYEEEE. The junction had 4 bases not matched to a gene; V was cut back by 4 bases and J by 0 bases. CDR3 bases: TGTGCCAGCAGCCAACAGGGGAATAGCAATCAGCCCCAGCATTTT. It translates to CASSQQGNSNQPQHF.

This clonotype occurred a few times. The chain is built from TRBV2 and TRBJ2-1, with D perhaps TRBD2 (6 bases). CDR3 length: 13 amino acids. Germline CDR1 SNHLY, CDR2 FYNNEI. V dropped 5 bases and J dropped 10 bases, with 15 bases sitting between them. CDR3 nucleotide sequence: TGTGCCAGCAGTCTTCCGGAGGGAGGCGAGCAGTTCTTC. Protein product: CASSLPEGGEQFF. The entire variable domain, with the rest obtained from reference TRBV2 and TRBJ2-1, is as follows: EPEVTQTPSHQVTQMGQEVILRCVPISNHLYFYWYRQILGQKVEFLVSFYNNEISEKSEIFDDQFSVERPDGSNFTLKIRSTKLEDSAMYFCASSLPEGGEQFFGPGTRLTVL.

V and J are TRBV5-1 and TRBJ2-1; D may match TRBD1 or TRBD2 (6 bases each). Germline CDR1 is SGHRS and CDR2 is YFSETQ. V gave up 0 bases and J gave up 0 bases, with 10 bases separating them. There are 16 residues in the CDR3. The chain's CDR3 is CASSLAGAASYNEQFF. CDR3 DNA sequence: TGCGCCAGCAGCTTGGCGGGGGCCGCCTCCTACAATGAGCAGTTCTTC.

About this clonotype itself: Germline is not matched at one junction end, which may reflect a read error. The chain combines TRBV20-1 with TRBJ1-6; D not resolved. Germline CDR1 and CDR2: DFQATT and SNEGSKA (reference sequence). The CDR3 spans 15 residues. CDR3: CSAGAQLNYNSPHHF. The CDR3 DNA is TGCAGTGCTGGAGCTCAACTGAACTATAATTCACCCCACCACTTT.

The chain links TRBV12-3 or TRBV12-4 to TRBJ2-1; 8 nucleotides agree with TRBD2. The CDR3 covers 17 residues. Trimming cost V 0 bases and J 3 bases; bases outside gene matches: 7. The CDR3 DNA reads as TGTGCCAGCAGTTTAGCGCGGGCGGGGGGCCTCTACAATGAGCAGTTCTTC. This translates into CASSLARAGGLYNEQFF.

This clonotype was picked up many times. This chain connects TRBV6-2 or TRBV6-3 to TRBJ2-3; 7 bases map to TRBD2. The V gene end was trimmed by 6 bases and the J gene end by 7 bases; junction bases not matched to a gene: 7. Germline V gene data show CDR1 as MNHEY and CDR2 as SVGEGT. The CDR3 runs to 13 residues. This CDR3 is CASRMGGPNTQYF. The CDR3 nucleotides are TGTGCCAGCAGAATGGGAGGGCCAAATACGCAGTATTTT.

This clonotype was counted many times. V and J are TRBV6-1 and TRBJ1-5; D is unresolved. Germline V CDR1 and CDR2: MNHNS, SASEGT. This CDR3 has 14 amino acids. V lost 6 bases to trimming and J lost 3 bases, with 12 bases between them. CDR3 sequence (DNA): TGTGCCAGCAGGTTGGACGGTACCAATCAGCCCCAGCATTTT. This sequence encodes CASRLDGTNQPQHF.

This clonotype was recorded at least ten times. This chain links TRBV7-2 with TRBJ2-1; the match to TRBD2 covers 10 bases. Germline loops: CDR1 SGHTA, CDR2 FQGNSA. This CDR3 has 14 amino acids. Trimming removed 5 bases from V and 6 bases from J; junction bases left unmatched: 4. This CDR3 is CASSAGLAANEQFF. The CDR3 DNA reads as TGTGCCAGCAGCGCAGGACTAGCGGCCAATGAGCAGTTCTTC. Looking up the rest from reference TRBV7-2 and TRBJ2-1 gives the full variable domain: GAGVSQSPSNKVTEKGKDVELRCDPISGHTALYWYRQSLGQGLEFLIYFQGNSAPDKSGLPSDRFSAERTGGSVSTLTIQRTQQEDSAVYLCASSAGLAANEQFFGPGTRLTVL.

In its sample, this clonotype was seen many times. The chain joins TRBV7-2 to TRBJ2-7; 7 bases map to TRBD1. Germline V gene sequence: CDR1 SGHTA, CDR2 FQGNSA. V lost 0 bases and J lost 3; bases outside the gene matches: 2. The CDR3 runs to 14 residues. The chain's CDR3 is CASSLATGHYEQYF. DNA of the CDR3: TGTGCCAGCAGCTTAGCGACAGGGCACTACGAGCAGTACTTC. The whole variable domain, remainder taken from reference TRBV7-2 and TRBJ2-7, is GAGVSQSPSNKVTEKGKDVELRCDPISGHTALYWYRQSLGQGLEFLIYFQGNSAPDKSGLPSDRFSAERTGGSVSTLTIQRTQQEDSAVYLCASSLATGHYEQYFGPGTRLTVT.

This clonotype was counted between two and nine times. The rearrangement joins TRBV3-1 to TRBJ1-1; D is ambiguous. The CDR3 covers 13 residues. The germline gives CDR1 LGHDT, CDR2 YNNKEL (reference sequence). Trimming removed 4 bases from V and 8 bases from J, with 14 bases in between. For the CDR3, the DNA is TGTGCCAGCAGCCCGGCAGCATCCAGGGAAGCTTTCTTT. This encodes CASSPAASREAFF.

This chain links TRBV7-2 with TRBJ2-3, with a possible D match to TRBD1 (6 bases). The V gene's germline CDR1 is SGHTA and CDR2 FQGNSA. The V end lost 5 bases, the J end lost 0 bases, and 15 bases lay between the germline ends. There are 16 residues in the CDR3. CDR3 protein: CASSPHDRMSTDTQYF. CDR3 DNA sequence: TGTGCCAGCAGCCCCCACGACAGGATGAGCACAGATACGCAGTATTTT.

This clonotype was picked up many times. The V call is TRBV12-3 or TRBV12-4, the J call TRBJ2-7; 10 nucleotides align to TRBD2. The V and J ends lost 2 bases and 4 bases, in that order; junction bases with no gene match: 5. This CDR3 has 15 residues. The CDR3 loop is CASSLQLAGVYEQYF. CDR3 in DNA: TGTGCCAGCAGTTTACAGCTAGCGGGAGTTTACGAGCAGTACTTC.

The sample holds a few counts of this clonotype. CDR3: CSVNVLAGGRDTQYF. In nucleotides, the CDR3 is TGCAGCGTGAACGTACTAGCGGGGGGCCGGGATACGCAGTATTTT. The chain joins TRBV29-1 to TRBJ2-3, with 12 positions matching TRBD2. V lost 6 bases and J lost 6; bases outside the gene matches: 10. CDR3 size: 15 residues. Germline V CDR1 and CDR2: SQVTM, ANQGSEA.